Each of the 12 T cell receptor beta chains below was sequenced from the same sample in a study of regulatory T cells in long-lasting Graves disease (dated by TCRdb to about 2021). Libraries were constructed by multiplex PCR. Sequencing was carried out with an Illumina HiSeq 4000. iRepertoire HTBI primers and Arm-PCR amplification of CDR3 regions were used to construct TCR beta libraries. TCRdb redid the processing of the public reads, applying fastp at Q25 and MiXCR, and retained in-frame beta chains. Rows with a matching CDR3 protein are joined into one entry that keeps the most common DNA and genes. Here the sample has 400,000 to 500,000 distinct CDR3 sequences; 14% to 15% occur a single time. The top ten clones comprise about 7.8% of the sample. What the time point label conveys for this sample: newly diagnosed GD, antithyroid drugs for less than 3 months. For both TCR sequencing and RNA sequencing, RNA was extracted from PBMCs in TRIzol.

This sample also belongs to another study, concerning T cells in Graves' hyperthyroidism and ophthalmopathy.

The sample here was peripheral blood mononuclear cells (PBMCs), taken at new diagnosis, from a patient treated with antithyroid drugs. The receptors here all came from a woman aged 35 to 49 with Graves disease. Donor details come from another sample of the same person, matched by shared clones.

V and J are TRBV5-8 and TRBJ1-3; a weak D match, TRBD1 (5 bases). Germline V gene sequence: CDR1 SGHTS, CDR2 YDEGEE. This CDR3 contains 15 residues. Trimming stripped 1 base from V and 0 bases from J, with 8 bases between. In DNA form, the CDR3 reads TGTGCCAGCAGCTTGTTGGGACGCTCTGGAAACACCATATATTTT. Protein product: CASSLLGRSGNTIYF.

In its sample, this clonotype was seen many times. This chain joins TRBV7-2 and TRBJ2-5; possible D gene TRBD2, 6 bases. Looked up from germline, CDR1 is SGHTA and CDR2 is FQGNSA. V lost 1 base and J lost 5, with 20 bases in between. The CDR3 loop spans 17 amino acids. For the CDR3, the DNA is TGTGCCAGCAGCTTAGGGATTATGACGGGAGTGGGTGAGACCCAGTACTTC. Amino acid sequence: CASSLGIMTGVGETQYF. Using reference TRBV7-2 and TRBJ2-5 for the parts outside the CDR3, the full variable domain is GAGVSQSPSNKVTEKGKDVELRCDPISGHTALYWYRQSLGQGLEFLIYFQGNSAPDKSGLPSDRFSAERTGGSVSTLTIQRTQQEDSAVYLCASSLGIMTGVGETQYFGPGTRLLVL.

In this sample, this clonotype turned up many times. The V and J genes are TRBV28 and TRBJ1-1; D is ambiguous. Germline V CDR1 and CDR2: MDHEN, SYDVKM. The CDR3 has 11 amino acids. V lost 5 bases to trimming and J lost 11 bases, with 12 bases between them. CDR3 sequence reads: CASSVGRTAFF. The CDR3 nucleotides are TGTGCCAGCAGTGTGGGCCGGACCGCTTTCTTT.

This clonotype has a count of ten or more. CDR3: CASSLPGAGLAGSFYEQYF. CDR3 sequence (DNA): TGTGCCAGCAGCCTACCGGGGGCTGGACTAGCGGGATCTTTTTACGAGCAGTACTTC. The chain is built from TRBV7-2 and TRBJ2-7; 12 bases are shared with TRBD2. The germline gives CDR1 SGHTA, CDR2 FQGNSA. The V segment lost 5 bases and the J segment 4 bases; nucleotides outside the gene matches: 18. The CDR3 runs to 19 residues.

This clonotype has more than one count but fewer than ten. The rearrangement uses TRBV7-9 and TRBJ2-5, with 7 positions matching TRBD2. The germline V gene encodes CDR1 SEHNR and CDR2 FQNEAQ (reference sequence). This CDR3 is 17 amino acids long. Losses at the gene ends were 1 base for V and 1 base for J; bases not matched to a gene: 9. CDR3 sequence reads: CASSLEGGAGIQETQYF. The CDR3 DNA sequence: TGTGCCAGCAGCTTAGAAGGAGGAGCGGGGATCCAAGAGACCCAGTACTTC.

The sample holds many counts of this clonotype. This chain uses TRBV12-5 with TRBJ1-6; no definite D call. The CDR3 runs 12 residues. Trimming left V 0 bases short and J 14 bases short, with 8 bases between. CDR1 LGHNT and CDR2 FRNRAP come from the germline V gene. The CDR3, as DNA: TGTGCTAGTGGTTTGGTAGGAGACACCCTCCACTTT. It yields the protein CASGLVGDTLHF.

This clonotype showed up many times. The V and J genes are TRBV25-1 and TRBJ1-1; D ambiguous. Deletions cut 3 bases from V and 0 bases from J, with 5 bases between. The CDR3 is 13 amino acids. Per germline, CDR1 MGHDK and CDR2 SYGVNS. CDR3 nucleotides: TGTGCCAGCAGTGATCCGGTGAACACTGAAGCTTTCTTT. This codes for CASSDPVNTEAFF.

This clonotype was recorded a few times. The chain joins TRBV12-3 or TRBV12-4 to TRBJ2-7; D ambiguous. The V end lost 7 bases, the J end lost 2 bases, and 18 bases lay between the germline ends. This CDR3 contains 15 residues. In nucleotides, the CDR3 is TGTGCCAGCACTCAATCCGGATCCAGACCCTACGAGCAGTACTTC. It translates to CASTQSGSRPYEQYF.

The table lists this clonotype with many counts. The rearrangement uses TRBV10-3 and TRBJ2-2; D may be TRBD2 (5 bases). Germline assignment: CDR1 ENHRY and CDR2 SYGVKD. V was pared by 1 base and J by 2 bases, with 11 bases between. The CDR3 sequence is 16 residues long. In DNA, the CDR3 is TGTGCCATCAGTGAGTTGAGGGCCGACAACACCGGGGAGCTGTTTTTT. This gives the protein CAISELRADNTGELFF.

The V call is TRBV28, the J call TRBJ1-5, with D perhaps TRBD1 (6 bases). The CDR3 sequence is 14 residues long. The germline V and J ends were trimmed by 2 bases and 7 bases, with 12 bases remaining between them. Germline CDR1 reads MDHEN; CDR2 reads SYDVKM. CDR3 in amino acids: CASSLVRGKQPQHF. CDR3 nucleotide sequence: TGTGCCAGCAGTTTAGTGAGGGGGAAGCAGCCCCAGCATTTT.

With respect to this clonotype: A single base separates this from a much larger clone, so it may be a read error. The CDR3 end shows no conserved phenylalanine or tryptophan, and so a read error is likely. V usage is TRBV2 and J usage is TRBJ2-7; tentatively, D is TRBD1 (6 bases). V was cut by 7 bases and J by 9 bases, with 16 bases left in between. The CDR3 has 12 residues. CDR1 and CDR2 from the germline V gene are SNHLY and FYNNEI. The CDR3 is CASNPGEGGQYS. CDR3 DNA sequence: TGTGCCAGCAACCCTGGGGAAGGGGGGCAGTACTCC.

The table lists this clonotype with many counts. V usage is TRBV20-1 and J usage is TRBJ2-5; D call uncertain. V was clipped by 3 bases and J by 1 base, with 6 bases between them. CDR1 is DFQATT, CDR2 SNEGSKA, per germline (reference sequence). This CDR3 has 12 amino acids. In DNA form, the CDR3 reads TGCAGTGCTAGGTCCACCCAAGAGACCCAGTACTTC. It is translated as CSARSTQETQYF.